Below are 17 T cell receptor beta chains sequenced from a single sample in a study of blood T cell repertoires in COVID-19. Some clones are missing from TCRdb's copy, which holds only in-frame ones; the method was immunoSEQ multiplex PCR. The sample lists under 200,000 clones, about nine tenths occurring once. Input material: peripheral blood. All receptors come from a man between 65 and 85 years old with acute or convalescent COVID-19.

CDR3 bases: TGTGCCAGCAGCCCTCGACAGGCCTATGGCTACACCTTC. Translating gives CASSPRQAYGYTF. The rearrangement joins TRBV28 to TRBJ1-2; D is perhaps TRBD1 (6 bases). From germline, CDR1 is MDHEN and CDR2 SYDVKM. The V end lost 6 bases, the J end lost 4 bases, and 12 bases lay between the germline ends. This CDR3 has 13 amino acids.

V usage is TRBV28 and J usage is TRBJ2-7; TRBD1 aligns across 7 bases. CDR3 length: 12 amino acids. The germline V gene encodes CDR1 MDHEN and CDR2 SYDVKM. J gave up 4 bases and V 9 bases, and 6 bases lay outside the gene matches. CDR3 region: CASTGDRYEQYF. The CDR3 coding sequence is TGTGCCAGTACAGGGGATAGGTACGAGCAGTACTTC.

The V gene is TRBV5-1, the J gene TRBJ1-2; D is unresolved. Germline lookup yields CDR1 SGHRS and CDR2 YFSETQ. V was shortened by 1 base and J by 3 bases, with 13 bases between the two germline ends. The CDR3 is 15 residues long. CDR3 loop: CASSLIVSGYYGYTF. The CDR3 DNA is TGCGCCAGCAGCTTGATAGTTAGCGGATACTATGGCTACACCTTC.

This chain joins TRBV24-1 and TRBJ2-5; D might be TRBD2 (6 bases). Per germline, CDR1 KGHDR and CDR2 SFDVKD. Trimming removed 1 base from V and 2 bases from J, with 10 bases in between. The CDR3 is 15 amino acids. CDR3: CATSDFGLNQETQYF. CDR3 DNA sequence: TGTGCCACCAGTGATTTTGGACTAAATCAAGAGACCCAGTACTTC.

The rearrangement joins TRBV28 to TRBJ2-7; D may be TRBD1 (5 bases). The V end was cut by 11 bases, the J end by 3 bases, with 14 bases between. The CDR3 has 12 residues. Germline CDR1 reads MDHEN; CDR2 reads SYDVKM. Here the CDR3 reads CARLTDNYEQYF. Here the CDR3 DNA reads TGTGCCCGATTGACAGATAACTACGAGCAGTACTTC. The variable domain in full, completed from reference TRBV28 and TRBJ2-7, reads DVKVTQSSRYLVKRTGEKVFLECVQDMDHENMFWYRQDPGLGLRLIYFSYDVKMKEKGDIPEGYSVSREKKERFSLILESASTNQTSMYLCARLTDNYEQYFGPGTRLTVT.

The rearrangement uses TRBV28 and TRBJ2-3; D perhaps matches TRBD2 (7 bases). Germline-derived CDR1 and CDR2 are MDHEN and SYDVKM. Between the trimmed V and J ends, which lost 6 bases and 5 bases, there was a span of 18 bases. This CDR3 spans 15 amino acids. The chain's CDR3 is CASSHAGAGEDTQYF. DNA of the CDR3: TGTGCCAGCAGCCATGCAGGGGCGGGGGAAGATACGCAGTATTTT.

The CDR3: CASRRRGTLADTQYF. The CDR3, as DNA: TGTGCCAGCAGAAGAAGGGGAACTTTGGCGGATACGCAGTATTTT. The chain carries TRBV3-1 (or the pseudogene TRBV3-2) and TRBJ2-3, with D maybe TRBD1 (5 bases). The length of the CDR3 is 15 residues. V dropped 6 bases and J dropped 6 bases, with 19 bases sitting between them. Germline V CDR1 and CDR2: LGHDT, YNNKEL (reference sequence).

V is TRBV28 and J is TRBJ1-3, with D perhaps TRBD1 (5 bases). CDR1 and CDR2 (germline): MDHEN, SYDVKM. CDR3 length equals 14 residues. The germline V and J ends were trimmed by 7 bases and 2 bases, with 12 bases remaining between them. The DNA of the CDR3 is TGTGCCAGCATTACCAGGGAAGCTGGAAACACCATATATTTT. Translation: CASITREAGNTIYF.

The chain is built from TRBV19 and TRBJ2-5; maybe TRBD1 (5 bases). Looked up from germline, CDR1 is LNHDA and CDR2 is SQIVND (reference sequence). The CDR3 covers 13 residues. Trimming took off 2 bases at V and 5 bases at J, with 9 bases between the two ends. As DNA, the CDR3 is TGTGCCAGTAGTATACCAGGGTTGGAGACCCAGTACTTC. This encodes CASSIPGLETQYF.

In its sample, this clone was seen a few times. The CDR3 loop reads CASTGGGFSNTEAFF. For the CDR3, the DNA is TGTGCCAGTACAGGCGGGGGGTTTTCGAACACTGAAGCTTTCTTT. The chain is built from TRBV19 and TRBJ1-1; TRBD1 is a possible D gene (5 bases). In germline, CDR1 is LNHDA, CDR2 SQIVND (reference sequence). With 7 bases removed from V and 1 base from J, the gap between germline ends came to 16 bases. This CDR3 has 15 residues.

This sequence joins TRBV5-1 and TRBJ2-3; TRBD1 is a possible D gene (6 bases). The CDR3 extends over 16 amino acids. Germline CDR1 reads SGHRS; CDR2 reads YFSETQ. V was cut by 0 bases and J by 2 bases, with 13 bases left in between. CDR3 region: CASSLAEGGLTDTQYF. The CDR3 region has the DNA TGCGCCAGCAGCTTGGCTGAAGGGGGTCTCACAGATACGCAGTATTTT.

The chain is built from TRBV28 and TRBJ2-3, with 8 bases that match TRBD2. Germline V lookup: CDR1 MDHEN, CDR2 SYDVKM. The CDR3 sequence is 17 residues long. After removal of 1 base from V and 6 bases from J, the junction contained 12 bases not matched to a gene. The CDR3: CASSLSPGAGAADTQYF. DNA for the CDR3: TGTGCCAGCAGTTTATCCCCGGGAGCGGGAGCCGCGGATACGCAGTATTTT.

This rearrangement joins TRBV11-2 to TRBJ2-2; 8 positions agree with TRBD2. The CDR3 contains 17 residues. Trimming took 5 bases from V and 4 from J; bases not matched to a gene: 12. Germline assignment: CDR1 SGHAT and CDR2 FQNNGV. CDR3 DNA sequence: TGTGCCAGCAGCCAACAAGGGCGGGGGGCCCCCACCGGGGAGCTGTTTTTT. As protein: CASSQQGRGAPTGELFF.

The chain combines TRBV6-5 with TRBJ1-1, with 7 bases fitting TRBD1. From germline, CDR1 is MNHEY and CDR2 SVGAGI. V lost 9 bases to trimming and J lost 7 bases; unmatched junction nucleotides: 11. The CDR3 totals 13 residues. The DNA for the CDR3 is TGTGCCAGTTTACAGGGGCGGAAGTTTGAAGCTTTCTTT. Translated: CASLQGRKFEAFF.

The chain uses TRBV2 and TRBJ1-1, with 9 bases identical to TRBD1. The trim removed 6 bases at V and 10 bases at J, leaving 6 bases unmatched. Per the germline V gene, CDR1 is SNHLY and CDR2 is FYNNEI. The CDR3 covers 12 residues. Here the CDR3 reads CASSADRGVAFF. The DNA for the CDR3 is TGTGCCAGCAGCGCGGACAGGGGTGTAGCTTTCTTT.

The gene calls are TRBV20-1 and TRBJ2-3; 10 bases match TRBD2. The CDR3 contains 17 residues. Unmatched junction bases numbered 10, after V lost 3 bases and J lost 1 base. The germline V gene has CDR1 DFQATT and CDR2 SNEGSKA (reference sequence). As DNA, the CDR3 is TGCAGTGCTAGTTCTAGCGGGGGATCGGGGGGCACAGATACGCAGTATTTT. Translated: CSASSSGGSGGTDTQYF.

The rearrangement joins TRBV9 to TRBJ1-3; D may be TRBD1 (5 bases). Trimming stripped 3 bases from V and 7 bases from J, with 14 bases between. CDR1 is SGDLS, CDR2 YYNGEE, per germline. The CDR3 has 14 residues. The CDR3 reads CASSAVGGRNTIYF. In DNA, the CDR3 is TGTGCCAGCAGCGCAGTGGGGGGACGGAACACCATATATTTT. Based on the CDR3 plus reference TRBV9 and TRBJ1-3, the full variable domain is DSGVTQTPKHLITATGQRVTLRCSPRSGDLSVYWYQQSLDQGLQFLIQYYNGEERAKGNILERFSAQQFPDLHSELNLSSLELGDSALYFCASSAVGGRNTIYFGEGSWLTVV.